These T cell receptor beta chains were read from a single sample in a study of low-dose radiotherapy and immunotherapy resistance in tumors. TCRdb re-called the reads through MiXCR, storing one row per CDR3 protein. The top ten clones hold roughly 3.9% of a sample with 95,000 to 100,000 distinct CDR3 sequences, about a fifth of them seen once. The sequences come from PBMCs, collected after low-dose radiotherapy plus immunotherapy. These receptors were taken from a male donor with prostate cancer. Both conserved end residues are part of each CDR3. D genes are given only for firm matches. Some rows have no size entry. The others give once, few or many, or a class for an expanded clone.

>many|TRBD1|TRBV6-6|TRBJ1-5
TGTGCCAGCAGACGGACAGGGCTGCTCCAGCCCCAGCATTTT
CASRRTGLLQPQHF
>many|.|TRBV23-1|TRBJ1-1
TGCGCCAGCAGTCAATCGGGGCTGATGAACACTGAAGCTTTCTTT
CASSQSGLMNTEAFF
>many|.|TRBV27|TRBJ1-1
TGTGCCAGCAGTTTGGGTTTATCCCCTTATTTT
CASSLGLSPYF
>many|.|TRBV27|TRBJ1-6
TGTGCCAGCAGTTTCGGGGCCAATTCACCCCTCCACTTT
CASSFGANSPLHF
>.|TRBD2|TRBV24-1|TRBJ2-1
TGTGCCACCAGTGATCCCGGGAGGGGGTATGAGCAGTTCTTC
CATSDPGRGYEQFF
>many|TRBD2|TRBV5-1|TRBJ2-5
TGCGCCAGCAGCTCTAGCGGGGTGGACGAAGAGACCCAGTACTTC
CASSSSGVDEETQYF
>few|TRBD1|TRBV29-1|TRBJ1-4
TGCAGCGTTGCCGGGACAGGAAATGAAAAACTGTTTTTT
CSVAGTGNEKLFF
>.|TRBD1|TRBV7-9|TRBJ2-7
TGTGCCAGCAGCCCACAGGGGGTCTCCTACGAGCAGTACTTC
CASSPQGVSYEQYF
>few|TRBD2|TRBV10-2|TRBJ2-2
TGCGCCAGCAGTGAGGGGGAATTGCGGGGGGGCCGCACCGGGGAGCTGTTTTTT
CASSEGELRGGRTGELFF
>many|.|TRBV4-3|TRBJ2-2
TGCGCCAGCAGCCCGCCTCTCTTAGGTCCCACCGGGGAGCTGTTTTTT
CASSPPLLGPTGELFF
>.|.|TRBV11-3|TRBJ2-1
TGTGCCAGCAGCTTAGGATGGCTGGGGGCGCCGGATGAGCAGTTCTTC
CASSLGWLGAPDEQFF
>few|.|TRBV5-1|TRBJ2-7
TGCGCCAGCAGCGACGGGACACGGACCTACGAGCAGTACTTC
CASSDGTRTYEQYF
>.|TRBD2|TRBV20-1|TRBJ2-7
TGCAGTGCTAGAGTTACTAGCGGGGGCCCCTACGAGCAGTACTTC
CSARVTSGGPYEQYF
>many|TRBD1|TRBV29-1|TRBJ1-1
TGCAGCGTTGAATTACCAGGGGGAACTGAAGCTTTCTTT
CSVELPGGTEAFF
>many|.|TRBV4-1|TRBJ2-3
TGCGCCAGCAGCCAACTAGGGGGGGAGGATACGCAGTATTTT
CASSQLGGEDTQYF
>many|TRBD2|TRBV3-1|TRBJ2-7
TGTGCCAGCAGCCAATGGACTAGCGGGGATCCCAGCTCCTACGAGCAGTACTTC
CASSQWTSGDPSSYEQYF
>.|TRBD1|TRBV9|TRBJ1-2
TGTGCCAGCAGCCAGGGGACAGGACCCAGTAGATTCTATGGCTACACCTTC
CASSQGTGPSRFYGYTF
>many|.|TRBV7-2|TRBJ1-5
TGTGCCAGCAGCTTAAGGGATCAGCCCCAGCATTTT
CASSLRDQPQHF
>many|.|TRBV1|TRBJ2-3
TGCACCAGCAGCCAAGACTCTAGCGGGGCCACAGATACGCAGTATTTT
CTSSQDSSGATDTQYF
>many|TRBD1|TRBV3-1|TRBJ2-1
TGTGCCAGCAGCTCATCAGGGGGCTCCTACAATGAGCAGTTCTTC
CASSSSGGSYNEQFF
>few|.|TRBV3-1|TRBJ2-5
TGTGCCAGCAGCCAAGGCCAGATAGGATTACAGGGTCAAGAGACCCAGTACTTC
CASSQGQIGLQGQETQYF
>.|.|TRBV4-1|TRBJ1-5
TGCGCCAGCAGCCCCGGGGGGACCTCCAATCAGCCCCAGCATTTT
CASSPGGTSNQPQHF
>few|.|TRBV18|TRBJ1-5
TGTGCCAGCTCACCAGATTCGGAGGAGGGGTATCAGCCCCAGCATTTT
CASSPDSEEGYQPQHF
>many|TRBD1|TRBV20-1|TRBJ2-2
TGCAGTGCTAGACAGACAGGGGGTCACGGGGAGCTGTTTTTT
CSARQTGGHGELFF
>many|.|TRBV5-4|TRBJ2-2
TGTGCCAGCAGACAAAAGGGCACCGGGGAGCTGTTTTTT
CASRQKGTGELFF
>many|.|TRBV20-1|TRBJ1-3
TGCAGTGCTAGTTCCTCGACTGGAAACACCATATATTTT
CSASSSTGNTIYF
>many|.|TRBV18|TRBJ1-3
TGTGCCAGCTCTCCTAATCCCAGCTCTGGAAACACCATATATTTT
CASSPNPSSGNTIYF
>many|.|TRBV2|TRBJ1-5
TGTGCCAGCAGTGAGGGATTCAGGGGTGATAATCAGCCCCAGCATTTT
CASSEGFRGDNQPQHF
>many|.|TRBV13|TRBJ1-1
TGTGCCAGCAGCTTATTGGACACTGAAGCTTTCTTT
CASSLLDTEAFF
>many|.|TRBV23-1|TRBJ2-2
TGCGCCAGCAGTCCTCTACGTGTGGGGGGTTCCGACACCGGGGAGCTGTTTTTT
CASSPLRVGGSDTGELFF
>many|.|TRBV20-1|TRBJ1-5
TGCAGTGCAGGACGGGGGCTTGAACAGCCCCAGCATTTT
CSAGRGLEQPQHF
>many|TRBD2|TRBV29-1|TRBJ2-1
TGCAGCGCGTCTCCCGGGACTAGCGCCAATGAGCAGTTCTTC
CSASPGTSANEQFF
>.|.|TRBV12-3/TRBV12-4|TRBJ1-5
TGTGCCAGCAGTTTGGGGGTGCGTGAACAGCCCCAGCATTTT
CASSLGVREQPQHF
>many|.|TRBV6-1|TRBJ2-1
TGTGCCAGCGGGCGCCGTAACGAGCAGTTCTTC
CASGRRNEQFF
>many|.|TRBV20-1|TRBJ2-4
TGCAGTGCTAGGGCAGGGAGTGAGGCCAAAAACATTCAGTACTTC
CSARAGSEAKNIQYF
>.|.|TRBV5-4|TRBJ2-3
TGTGCCAGCAGCCGGGACTCCGATACGCAGTATTTT
CASSRDSDTQYF
>many|TRBD1|TRBV5-1|TRBJ1-1
TGCGCCAGCGCTGATACAGGGGGAACCACTGAAGCTTTCTTT
CASADTGGTTEAFF
>many|.|TRBV5-4|TRBJ1-2
TGTGCCAGCAGCTTGGACAGAAACTATGGCTACACCTTC
CASSLDRNYGYTF
>many|TRBD1|TRBV20-1|TRBJ2-1
TGCAGTGCTAGGGGACGGACAGGGACCTACAATGAGCAGTTCTTC
CSARGRTGTYNEQFF
>many|.|TRBV5-1|TRBJ2-7
TGCGCCAGCAATCCGGAGGGAAACTACGAGCAGTACTTC
CASNPEGNYEQYF
>many|.|TRBV7-2|TRBJ2-5
TGTGCCAGCAGCGCCCCCGGGGCCCAAGCGGCCCAGTACTTC
CASSAPGAQAAQYF
>many|.|TRBV20-1|TRBJ2-3
TGCAGTGCTAGAGAGGGCGGGAACACAGATACGCAGTATTTT
CSAREGGNTDTQYF
>many|.|TRBV10-1|TRBJ2-2
TGCGCCAGCGGCCGGGGGCAAACCGGGGAGCTGTTTTTT
CASGRGQTGELFF